Listed here are 29 T cell receptor beta chains from one sample, sequenced in a study of Tregs in tolerant kidney transplant recipients. TCRdb keeps only in-frame clones here, not all; method: immunoSEQ multiplex PCR. The table includes approximately 98,000 clones, nearly 90% detected once. The input for sequencing was CD4+ T cells from blood, taken before the transplant. The receptors shown here come from a human donor who received a combined kidney and bone marrow transplant.

The J gene is TRBJ2-5, the V gene TRBV5-1; D is perhaps TRBD1 (6 bases). The V gene lost 2 bases and the J gene lost 4 bases, with 12 bases spanning the gap. Germline CDR1 reads SGHRS; CDR2 reads YFSETQ. The CDR3 spans 14 residues. The CDR3 loop reads CASSLIKGGETQYF. For the CDR3, the DNA is TGCGCCAGCAGCTTAATTAAAGGGGGAGAGACCCAGTACTTC. The variable domain in full, with the rest retrieved from reference TRBV5-1 and TRBJ2-5, is KAGVTQTPRYLIKTRGQQVTLSCSPISGHRSVSWYQQTPGQGLQFLFEYFSETQRNKGNFPGRFSGRQFSNSRSEMNVSTLELGDSALYLCASSLIKGGETQYFGPGTRLLVL.

The rearrangement links TRBV6-5 to TRBJ2-7; possibly TRBD2 for D (6 bases). Germline V lookup: CDR1 MNHEY, CDR2 SVGAGI. The V end lost 0 bases, the J end lost 1 base, and 7 bases lay between the germline ends. CDR3 length equals 14 residues. The CDR3 DNA reads as TGTGCCAGCAGTTACTCCCGGGGGTCCTACGAGCAGTACTTC. It translates to CASSYSRGSYEQYF.

This clone appeared a single time. The chain is built from TRBV28 and TRBJ1-4; D uncertain. The ends were cut back, 8 bases at V and 12 bases at J, with 25 bases in the middle. The CDR3 totals 15 residues. Germline V gives CDR1 MDHEN, CDR2 SYDVKM. CDR3: CASGAVSSPGLELFF. The CDR3 coding sequence is TGTGCCAGCGGCGCGGTTTCCTCCCCTGGGTTGGAACTGTTTTTT.

This clone has a handful of counts. The rearrangement links TRBV7-2 to TRBJ1-3; D uncertain. The CDR3 has 15 amino acids. Germline assignment: CDR1 SGHTA and CDR2 FQGNSA. V was shortened by 0 bases and J by 0 bases, with 6 bases between the two germline ends. The DNA for the CDR3 is TGTGCCAGCAGCTTAGCGGCCAGCTCTGGAAACACCATATATTTT. Translated: CASSLAASSGNTIYF. Full variable domain (outside the CDR3, taken from reference TRBV7-2 and TRBJ1-3): GAGVSQSPSNKVTEKGKDVELRCDPISGHTALYWYRQSLGQGLEFLIYFQGNSAPDKSGLPSDRFSAERTGGSVSTLTIQRTQQEDSAVYLCASSLAASSGNTIYFGEGSWLTVV.

The rearrangement links TRBV28 to TRBJ2-2, with 7 bases fitting TRBD2. The ends lost 2 bases at V and 4 bases at J; junction bases unmatched: 1. CDR3 size: 14 residues. In germline, CDR1 is MDHEN, CDR2 SYDVKM. Written as DNA, the CDR3 is TGTGCCAGCAGTTTAATAGCGGGCACCGGGGAGCTGTTTTTT. It codes for CASSLIAGTGELFF.

This chain links TRBV19 with TRBJ2-5, with D perhaps TRBD1 (6 bases). This CDR3 is built from 15 residues. The germline V gene encodes CDR1 LNHDA and CDR2 SQIVND (reference sequence). Deletions cut 5 bases from V and 5 bases from J, with 18 bases between. The CDR3 loop is CASSLGTLQVETQYF. DNA for the CDR3: TGTGCCAGTAGTCTAGGGACACTTCAAGTGGAGACCCAGTACTTC.

This clone was counted a single time. The chain carries TRBV29-1 and TRBJ2-5; maybe TRBD1 (5 bases). From germline, CDR1 is SQVTM and CDR2 ANQGSEA. This CDR3 contains 15 residues. The V and J ends lost 2 bases and 4 bases respectively, with 17 bases between them. The CDR3 coding sequence is TGCAGCGTTGAAAAGGCAGGGAAGGCGCGAGAGACCCAGTACTTC. The encoded protein is CSVEKAGKARETQYF.

J is TRBJ2-7 and V is TRBV6-6; maybe TRBD2 (6 bases). V lost 4 bases and J 3 bases, leaving 16 bases between the germline ends. Germline CDR1 reads MNHNY; CDR2 reads SVGAGI (reference sequence). The CDR3 sequence is 15 residues long. CDR3 loop: CASSSPRAGLYEQYF. DNA of the CDR3: TGTGCCAGCAGTTCCCCACGGGCGGGGCTCTACGAGCAGTACTTC.

The chain is built from TRBV13 and TRBJ2-3; no firm D call. Germline V gives CDR1 PRHDT, CDR2 FYEKMQ (reference sequence). Trimming removed 5 bases from V and 4 bases from J, with 16 bases in between. The CDR3 extends over 15 amino acids. The CDR3 sequence is CASSARKSPADTQYF. For the CDR3, the DNA is TGTGCCAGCAGCGCCAGAAAATCCCCCGCAGATACGCAGTATTTT.

The chain carries TRBV5-1 and TRBJ2-3, with a possible D match to TRBD2 (7 bases). The V end was cut by 5 bases, the J end by 2 bases, with 12 bases between. This CDR3 has 14 residues. The V gene's germline CDR1 is SGHRS and CDR2 YFSETQ. CDR3 protein: CASSGGGPTDTQYF. The CDR3 coding sequence is TGCGCCAGCAGTGGCGGGGGCCCCACAGATACGCAGTATTTT.

The V gene is TRBV6-1, the J gene TRBJ2-7; 10 nucleotides align to TRBD1. Germline CDR1 MNHNS, CDR2 SASEGT. J lost 5 bases, V lost 5 bases, and 6 bases had no gene match. This CDR3 spans 14 amino acids. This CDR3 is CASSSRDRGNEQYF. CDR3 bases: TGTGCCAGCAGTAGCCGGGACAGGGGTAACGAGCAGTACTTC.

This sequence joins TRBV5-1 and TRBJ2-5; 7 bases agree with TRBD2. Germline-derived CDR1 and CDR2 are SGHRS and YFSETQ. Trimming cost V 5 bases and J 2 bases; bases outside gene matches: 9. The CDR3 sequence is 15 residues long. This CDR3 is CASSWGGGLQETQYF. The CDR3 DNA reads TGCGCCAGCAGTTGGGGTGGGGGACTACAAGAGACCCAGTACTTC.

This chain joins TRBV19 and TRBJ2-7, with unresolved D. This CDR3 is 13 amino acids long. The V end lost 4 bases, the J end lost 5 bases, and 12 bases lay between the germline ends. The germline V gene has CDR1 LNHDA and CDR2 SQIVND (reference sequence). The CDR3, as DNA: TGTGCCAGTAGTAGCGTCACAGCAGACGAGCAGTACTTC. Translating it yields CASSSVTADEQYF.

The gene calls are TRBV30 and TRBJ2-5; no reliable D call. The CDR3 is 11 amino acids. The V end was cut by 6 bases, the J end by 2 bases, with 7 bases between. CDR1 and CDR2 from the germline V gene are GTSNPN and SVGIG (reference sequence). The CDR3 DNA is TGTGCCTGTCAGTGGCAAGAGACCCAGTACTTC. Translated, it gives CACQWQETQYF.

This clone was observed once. In the same sample, other DNA sequences code for this CDR3. The genes are TRBV5-1 and TRBJ1-4; a possible D gene is TRBD1 (6 bases). Trimming removed 1 base at V and 3 bases at J, with 10 bases between. This CDR3 comprises 15 residues. Germline V lookup: CDR1 SGHRS, CDR2 YFSETQ. CDR3 bases: TGCGCCAGCAGCTTGCAGGGGCTGGCTAATGAAAAACTGTTTTTT. This gives the protein CASSLQGLANEKLFF.

The chain is built from TRBV4-1 and TRBJ2-3, with 12 bases fitting TRBD2. The CDR3 is made up of 16 amino acids. V was pared by 2 bases and J by 4 bases, with 4 bases of the junction left unmatched. In germline, CDR1 is MGHRA, CDR2 YSYEKL. The CDR3 loop is CASSQSLAGGADTQYF. Written as DNA, the CDR3 is TGCGCCAGCAGCCAATCGCTAGCGGGGGGGGCAGATACGCAGTATTTT.

The rearrangement links TRBV2 to TRBJ2-1; 10 nucleotides match TRBD2. The CDR3 covers 18 residues. The trim removed 0 bases at V and 14 bases at J, leaving 19 bases unmatched. CDR1 SNHLY and CDR2 FYNNEI come from the germline V gene. The chain's CDR3 is CASSEATYRSGRAFDEFF. The CDR3 region has the DNA TGTGCCAGCAGTGAAGCCACCTACCGGAGCGGGAGGGCCTTCGATGAGTTCTTC.

The CDR3 reads CASSSGQLNEKLFF. CDR3 coding DNA: TGTGCCAGCAGCTCGGGACAGCTTAATGAAAAACTGTTTTTT. The chain joins TRBV6-1 to TRBJ1-4, with 7 bases that match TRBD1. Losses at the gene ends were 6 bases for V and 4 bases for J; bases not matched to a gene: 5. CDR1 and CDR2 (germline): MNHNS, SASEGT. The CDR3 length is 14 residues.

The genes are TRBV15 and TRBJ2-7; D is undetermined. This CDR3 comprises 13 residues. The V end lost 1 base, the J end lost 0 bases, and 4 bases lay between the germline ends. Germline CDR1 is LNHNV and CDR2 is YYDKDF (reference sequence). CDR3 in amino acids: CATSRAGSYEQYF. CDR3 sequence (DNA): TGTGCCACCAGCAGAGCGGGCTCCTACGAGCAGTACTTC.

This chain uses TRBV10-1 with TRBJ2-5; D is possibly TRBD2 (7 bases). Germline CDR1 WNHNN, CDR2 SYGVQD (reference sequence). The CDR3 has 14 amino acids. V dropped 8 bases and J dropped 5 bases, with 18 bases sitting between them. CDR3: CASRPGGPGETQYF. The CDR3 nucleotides read TGCGCCAGCCGTCCGGGGGGCCCCGGGGAGACCCAGTACTTC.

V gene TRBV15 combines with J gene TRBJ1-5, with TRBD1 matching over 8 bases. The CDR3 is 15 amino acids. The V segment lost 1 base and the J segment 1 base; nucleotides outside the gene matches: 0. Germline lookup yields CDR1 LNHNV and CDR2 YYDKDF (reference sequence). The DNA for the CDR3 is TGTGCCACCAGCAGAGGACAGGGGAGCAATCAGCCCCAGCATTTT. This codes for CATSRGQGSNQPQHF.

This clone was seen once. J is TRBJ2-3 and V is TRBV5-1; 7 nucleotides match TRBD2. CDR3 length equals 16 residues. V was clipped by 1 base and J by 0 bases; unmatched bases: 5. The germline V gene encodes CDR1 SGHRS and CDR2 YFSETQ. In nucleotides, the CDR3 is TGCGCCAGCAGCTTGTGGGGGGGAAGGAGCACAGATACGCAGTATTTT. Its protein product is CASSLWGGRSTDTQYF.

Concerning this clone: The same CDR3 can be traced to other DNA sequences in this sample. The chain joins TRBV5-1 to TRBJ1-1; tentative D call: TRBD1 (5 bases). The CDR3 loop spans 13 amino acids. V dropped 1 base and J dropped 1 base, with 5 bases sitting between them. Germline loops: CDR1 SGHRS, CDR2 YFSETQ. The CDR3 spells CASSLQGNTEAFF. In nucleotides, the CDR3 is TGCGCCAGCAGCTTGCAGGGGAACACTGAAGCTTTCTTT.

The chain has TRBV11-3 and TRBJ2-1; TRBD1 agrees at 8 bases. The CDR3 spans 15 residues. The germline V gene has CDR1 SGHNT and CDR2 YENEEA. V shed 4 bases, J shed 0 bases, and the junction held 2 bases outside the gene matches. The CDR3 loop is CASSYGQGSYNEQFF. The DNA of the CDR3 is TGTGCCAGCAGCTACGGACAGGGCTCCTACAATGAGCAGTTCTTC.

In this sample, this clone turned up once. V is TRBV5-1 and J is TRBJ2-6; TRBD1 aligns across 9 bases. V shed 4 bases and J 0 bases; nucleotides not matched to a gene: 8. In germline, CDR1 is SGHRS, CDR2 YFSETQ. This CDR3 comprises 18 residues. Here the CDR3 DNA reads TGCGCCAGCAGCGCTGGGACAGGGCCGCTCTCTGGGGCCAACGTCCTGACTTTC. This translates into CASSAGTGPLSGANVLTF.

This chain uses TRBV18 with TRBJ2-1; 9 positions agree with TRBD1. The CDR3 extends over 15 amino acids. V gave up 6 bases and J gave up 5 bases; unmatched junction bases: 8. Germline CDR1 and CDR2: KGHSH and LQKENI. As DNA, the CDR3 is TGTGCCAGCTCTTTATCGGGACAGGGAAACAATGAGCAGTTCTTC. Residues: CASSLSGQGNNEQFF.

This clone was seen a single time. The chain links TRBV6-1 to TRBJ2-7; 7 bases line up with TRBD1. The junction had 5 bases not matched to a gene; V was cut back by 6 bases and J by 0 bases. CDR1 and CDR2 from the germline V gene are MNHNS and SASEGT. CDR3 size: 14 residues. The CDR3 reads CASSPDRFSYEQYF. CDR3 nucleotide sequence: TGTGCCAGCAGCCCGGACAGGTTCTCCTACGAGCAGTACTTC.

J is TRBJ2-3 and V is TRBV7-8; D not certain. Between the trimmed V and J ends, which lost 6 bases and 8 bases, there was a span of 9 bases. Germline lookup yields CDR1 SGHVS and CDR2 FQNEAQ. The CDR3 totals 11 residues. In DNA, the CDR3 is TGTGCCAGCAGACTTAACGGTACGCAGTATTTT. Translated, it gives CASRLNGTQYF.

This chain joins TRBV4-1 and TRBJ1-5; tentative D call: TRBD1 (5 bases). Trimming took off 6 bases at V and 2 bases at J, with 17 bases between the two ends. In germline, CDR1 is MGHRA, CDR2 YSYEKL. This CDR3 region has 16 residues. This chain's CDR3 is CASSTFKGEGNQPQHF. CDR3 DNA sequence: TGCGCCAGCAGTACTTTTAAAGGGGAGGGCAATCAGCCCCAGCATTTT.